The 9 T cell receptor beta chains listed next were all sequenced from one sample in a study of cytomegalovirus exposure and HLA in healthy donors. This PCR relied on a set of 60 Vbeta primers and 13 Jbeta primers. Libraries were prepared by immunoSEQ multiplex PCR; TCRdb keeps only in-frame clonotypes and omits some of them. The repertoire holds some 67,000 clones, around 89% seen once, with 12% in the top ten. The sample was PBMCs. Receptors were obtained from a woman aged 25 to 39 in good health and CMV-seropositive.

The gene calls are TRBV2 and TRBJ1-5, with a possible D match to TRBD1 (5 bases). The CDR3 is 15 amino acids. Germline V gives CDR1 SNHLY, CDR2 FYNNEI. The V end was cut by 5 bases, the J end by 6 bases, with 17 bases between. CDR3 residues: CASSRLQGMGQPQHF. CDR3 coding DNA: TGTGCCAGCAGTCGTCTTCAGGGAATGGGTCAGCCCCAGCATTTT.

CDR3 sequence (DNA): TGTGCCAGCAGCCGCAGTAATAGCGGGTCTGTCACCTACGAGCAGTACTTC. This codes for CASSRSNSGSVTYEQYF. V and J are TRBV14 and TRBJ2-7; TRBD2 agrees at 7 bases. Germline loops: CDR1 SGHDN, CDR2 FVKESK. V shed 4 bases and J 2 bases; nucleotides not matched to a gene: 14. This CDR3 contains 17 residues.

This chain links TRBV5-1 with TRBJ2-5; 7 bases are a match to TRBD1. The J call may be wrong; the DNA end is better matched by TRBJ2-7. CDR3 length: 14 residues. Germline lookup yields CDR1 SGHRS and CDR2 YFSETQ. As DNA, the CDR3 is TGCGCCAGCAGCCCCGGACAGGTTTCCGGCGAGCAGTACTTC. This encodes CASSPGQVSGEQYF.

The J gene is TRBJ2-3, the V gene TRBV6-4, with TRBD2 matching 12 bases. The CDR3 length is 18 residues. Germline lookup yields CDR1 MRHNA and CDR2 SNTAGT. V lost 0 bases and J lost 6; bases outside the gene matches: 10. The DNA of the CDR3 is TGTGCCAGCAGTGACTCCGGAACTAGCGGGAGGTCCCCCGATACGCAGTATTTT. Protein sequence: CASSDSGTSGRSPDTQYF.

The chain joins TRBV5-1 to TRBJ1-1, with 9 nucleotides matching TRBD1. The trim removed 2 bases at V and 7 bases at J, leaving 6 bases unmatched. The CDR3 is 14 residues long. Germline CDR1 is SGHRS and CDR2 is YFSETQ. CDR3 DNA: TGCGCCAGCAGCTTACAGACAGGGGGTCGTGAAGCTTTCTTT. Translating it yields CASSLQTGGREAFF.

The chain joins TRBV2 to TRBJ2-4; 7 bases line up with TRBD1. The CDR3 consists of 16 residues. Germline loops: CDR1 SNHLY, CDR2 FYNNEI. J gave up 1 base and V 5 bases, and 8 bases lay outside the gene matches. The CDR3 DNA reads TGTGCCAGCAGTTCACAGGGGCTACTTGCCAAAAACATTCAGTACTTC. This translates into CASSSQGLLAKNIQYF.

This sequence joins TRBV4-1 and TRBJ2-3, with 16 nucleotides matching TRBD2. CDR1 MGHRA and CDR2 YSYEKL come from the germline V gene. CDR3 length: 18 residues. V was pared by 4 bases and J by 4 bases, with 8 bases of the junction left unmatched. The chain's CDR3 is CASSRGTSGRGGADTQYF. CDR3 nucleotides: TGCGCCAGCAGCCGCGGGACTAGCGGGAGGGGGGGTGCAGATACGCAGTATTTT.

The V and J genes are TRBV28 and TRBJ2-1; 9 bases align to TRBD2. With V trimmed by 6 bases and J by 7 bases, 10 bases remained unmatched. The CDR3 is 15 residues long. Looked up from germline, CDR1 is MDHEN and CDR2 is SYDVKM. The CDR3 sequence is CASSQHSGSRNEQFF. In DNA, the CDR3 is TGTGCCAGCAGCCAGCATAGCGGGAGTAGGAATGAGCAGTTCTTC.

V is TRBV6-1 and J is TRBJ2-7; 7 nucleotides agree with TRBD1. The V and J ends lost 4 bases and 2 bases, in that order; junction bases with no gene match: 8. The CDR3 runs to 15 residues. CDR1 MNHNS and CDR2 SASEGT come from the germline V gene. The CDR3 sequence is CASSVGTAQTYEQYF. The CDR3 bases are TGTGCCAGCAGTGTAGGGACAGCCCAGACCTACGAGCAGTACTTC.